Listed here are 10 T cell receptor beta chains from one sample, sequenced in a study of naive and memory T cell subsets. An equimolar mix of two oligonucleotides served as the beta constant-region primer for TRBC1 and TRBC2. Ligated cDNA was amplified by four rounds of PCR with nested alpha and beta constant-region primers and SP2. MiXCR, run by TCRdb on the UMI-ligation and nested PCR reads, gives a single entry per CDR3 protein. The table records 120,000 or so distinct CDR3 sequences, roughly 32% of them present only once. The source material was central memory CD4+ T cells from blood. The receptors were gathered from a human donor in good health.

This chain joins TRBV3-1 and TRBJ2-1; the D is unclear. The length of the CDR3 is 14 residues. Trimming removed 0 bases from V and 5 bases from J, with 8 bases in between. Germline loops: CDR1 LGHDT, CDR2 YNNKEL (reference sequence). The CDR3 bases are TGTGCCAGCAGCCAAGAAAATAACAACAATGAGCAGTTCTTC. Translated: CASSQENNNNEQFF.

The genes are TRBV5-6 and TRBJ1-2; 7 nucleotides match TRBD1. This CDR3 spans 16 amino acids. The V segment lost 4 bases and the J segment 3 bases; nucleotides outside the gene matches: 12. Germline V CDR1 and CDR2: SGHDT, YYEEEE. The CDR3: CASSTLDRVDDYGYTF. The CDR3 DNA reads as TGTGCCAGCAGCACCCTAGACAGGGTTGACGACTATGGCTACACCTTC. The complete variable domain, with remaining parts taken from reference TRBV5-6 and TRBJ1-2, reads DAGVTQSPTHLIKTRGQQVTLRCSPKSGHDTVSWYQQALGQGPQFIFQYYEEEERQRGNFPDRFSGHQFPNYSSELNVNALLLGDSALYLCASSTLDRVDDYGYTFGSGTRLTVV.

Many counts were recorded for this clonotype. The rearrangement links TRBV29-1 to TRBJ2-7; the D is unclear. The CDR3 runs 12 residues. The germline V gene has CDR1 SQVTM and CDR2 ANQGSEA. Trimming removed 2 bases at V and 3 bases at J, with 8 bases between. DNA for the CDR3: TGCAGCGTTGAACTGGAAGGCTACGAGCAGTACTTC. Its translation: CSVELEGYEQYF.

The chain joins TRBV5-1 to TRBJ2-5; TRBD2 aligns across 8 bases. The CDR3 runs 13 residues. Germline CDR1 and CDR2: SGHRS and YFSETQ. V lost 5 bases and J lost 4; bases outside the gene matches: 4. The CDR3 bases are TGCGCCAGCAGTAGGCTAGCGGGAGAGACCCAGTACTTC. This translates into CASSRLAGETQYF.

The chain couples TRBV7-9 to TRBJ2-1, with 10 bases that match TRBD2. The CDR3 loop spans 13 amino acids. V shed 8 bases and J 5 bases; nucleotides not matched to a gene: 3. In germline, CDR1 is SEHNR, CDR2 FQNEAQ (reference sequence). The CDR3 region is CASGSGGNNEQFF. The CDR3 DNA reads TGTGCCAGCGGTAGCGGGGGGAACAATGAGCAGTTCTTC.

The chain uses TRBV7-2 and TRBJ2-1; D is uncertain. V was trimmed by 1 base and J by 4 bases, leaving 11 bases between them. Germline V gives CDR1 SGHTA, CDR2 FQGNSA. The CDR3 is 15 amino acids. CDR3 region: CASSLVVKLYNEQFF. DNA of the CDR3: TGTGCCAGCAGCTTAGTAGTGAAACTATACAATGAGCAGTTCTTC. Filled out from reference TRBV7-2 and TRBJ2-1, the complete variable domain reads GAGVSQSPSNKVTEKGKDVELRCDPISGHTALYWYRQSLGQGLEFLIYFQGNSAPDKSGLPSDRFSAERTGGSVSTLTIQRTQQEDSAVYLCASSLVVKLYNEQFFGPGTRLTVL.

The rearrangement links TRBV20-1 to TRBJ2-4; D is unresolved. Germline lookup yields CDR1 DFQATT and CDR2 SNEGSKA (reference sequence). The ends were cut back, 0 bases at V and 8 bases at J, with 8 bases in the middle. CDR3 length: 12 amino acids. The CDR3 here is CSARDRGDIQYF. DNA of the CDR3: TGCAGTGCTAGAGATCGAGGAGACATTCAGTACTTC.

This chain links TRBV28 with TRBJ2-5; weak D call: TRBD2 (7 bases). Germline V gives CDR1 MDHEN, CDR2 SYDVKM. V was cut by 7 bases and J by 9 bases, with 18 bases left in between. The CDR3 is made up of 13 amino acids. This chain's CDR3 is CASTIAGGGAQYF. The CDR3 DNA reads TGTGCCAGCACTATTGCCGGAGGGGGGGCCCAGTACTTC.

This clonotype was recorded a few times. Written as DNA, the CDR3 is TGTGCCAGCTCACCGCTAGGAGGTAACTACGAGCAGTACTTC. Amino acids: CASSPLGGNYEQYF. The chain combines TRBV18 with TRBJ2-7; the D gene is possibly TRBD2 (5 bases). CDR3 length: 14 residues. Germline values: CDR1 KGHSH, CDR2 LQKENI. Trimming stripped 3 bases from V and 3 bases from J, with 12 bases between.

This clonotype was seen a single time. The chain recombines TRBV6-5 with TRBJ2-2; 10 bases are shared with TRBD1. Germline V gene sequence: CDR1 MNHEY, CDR2 SVGAGI. This CDR3 comprises 18 residues. Germline trimming cut 0 bases from V and 7 bases from J; bases unmatched to any gene: 11. The CDR3 loop is CASSYSFPGTGEGGELFF. DNA for the CDR3: TGTGCCAGCAGTTACTCTTTCCCCGGGACAGGGGAAGGCGGGGAGCTGTTTTTT.